Following are 30 T cell receptor beta chains from one sample sequenced in a study of monozygotic twins with inflammatory bowel disease. TCRdb re-called the 5' RACE reads; one entry per CDR3 protein, DNA not given. The table lists 330,000 or so distinct CDR3 sequences, with under 2.5% in the top ten. The sequenced sample consisted of blood. These receptors came from a human donor with ulcerative colitis or Crohn's disease, or a healthy co-twin of an affected twin (not recorded which).

The chain joins TRBV7-6 to TRBJ1-1; TCRdb lists TRBD1, though no DNA is available to test this call. Germline V gene data show CDR1 as SGHVS and CDR2 as FNYEAQ. This CDR3 contains 22 residues. CDR3 region: CASSWLTEGKKGEIGLNTEAFF.

The chain employs TRBV5-1 and TRBJ1-1; TCRdb picks TRBD1, but there is no DNA to check that call. The CDR3 loop spans 13 amino acids. Germline CDR1 SGHRS, CDR2 YFSETQ. The CDR3 is CASSLLDTYEAFF.

The chain uses TRBV7-7 and TRBJ2-2; the D gene TCRdb calls, TRBD1, cannot be checked with no DNA. Germline V gene data show CDR1 as SSHAT and CDR2 as FNYEAQ (reference sequence). CDR3 size: 15 residues. The CDR3 reads CASSIAGARDGELFF.

V and J are TRBV4-3 and TRBJ2-7; TCRdb's assignment of TRBD1 cannot be checked, as there is no DNA. CDR3 length: 14 residues. Germline CDR1 reads LGHNA; CDR2 reads YSLEER. The CDR3 loop reads CASSQEGASYEQYF.

The rearrangement links TRBV27 to TRBJ2-7; TCRdb lists TRBD2, though no DNA is available to test this call. Germline V gene data show CDR1 as MNHEY and CDR2 as SMNVEV (reference sequence). The CDR3 loop spans 16 amino acids. CDR3 region: CASSAPTSGQGYEQYF.

This chain joins TRBV5-1 and TRBJ2-5; TCRdb reports TRBD2, a call that lacks DNA to check it against. The CDR3 runs 16 residues. Germline V gives CDR1 SGHRS, CDR2 YFSETQ. The CDR3 reads CASSSQGSGTLETQYF.

This chain links TRBV6-2 or TRBV6-3 with TRBJ2-3; TCRdb outputs TRBD1, but without DNA this stays unchecked. This CDR3 contains 12 residues. Looked up from germline, CDR1 is MNHEY and CDR2 is SVGEGT. The CDR3 spells CASSQTGRTQYF.

The V call is TRBV6-6, the J call TRBJ1-5. The CDR3 extends over 14 amino acids. From germline, CDR1 is MNHNY and CDR2 SVGAGI (reference sequence). CDR3 protein: CASSYINSNQPQHF.

CDR3 residues: CASTLQGWQATLHEQYF. The V and J genes are TRBV12-3 or TRBV12-4 and TRBJ2-7. The CDR3 consists of 17 residues.

This chain joins TRBV7-9 and TRBJ1-4; TCRdb's D call, TRBD1, is unchecked because there is no DNA. Germline V gene lookup returns CDR1 SEHNR and CDR2 FQNEAQ (reference sequence). There are 13 residues in the CDR3. CDR3 protein: CASSPPGSEKLFF.

CDR3 loop: CSARVFGGYEQFF. The gene calls are TRBV20-1 and TRBJ2-1; the TCRdb D gene call, TRBD1, has no DNA to confirm it. CDR1 and CDR2 (germline): DFQATT, SNEGSKA (reference sequence). The CDR3 contains 13 residues.

This chain uses TRBV5-1 with TRBJ2-1; the D call from TCRdb, TRBD2, cannot be confirmed without DNA. Looked up from germline, CDR1 is SGHRS and CDR2 is YFSETQ. The CDR3 is made up of 16 amino acids. CDR3 region: CASSLGAGVGQWEQFF.

This chain's CDR3 is CASSGGTVYNEQFF. V gene TRBV5-1 combines with J gene TRBJ2-1; the D call of TRBD1 rests on TCRdb alone, since no DNA is present to check it. In germline, CDR1 is SGHRS, CDR2 YFSETQ. The CDR3 covers 14 residues.

V gene TRBV27 combines with J gene TRBJ2-3; TCRdb's D call, TRBD2, is unchecked because there is no DNA. The CDR3 runs 15 residues. Germline V gives CDR1 MNHEY, CDR2 SMNVEV (reference sequence). Here the CDR3 reads CASRLPGLGTDTQYF.

This chain uses TRBV11-2 with TRBJ2-3. The CDR3 totals 15 residues. Looked up from germline, CDR1 is SGHAT and CDR2 is FQNNGV. CDR3 residues: CASSPGSLSTDTQYF.

V usage is TRBV5-1 and J usage is TRBJ2-7. Per the germline V gene, CDR1 is SGHRS and CDR2 is YFSETQ. This CDR3 is 14 amino acids long. CDR3 sequence: CASSLAEPTYEQYF.

V and J are TRBV12-3 or TRBV12-4 and TRBJ2-5; TCRdb reports TRBD2, a call that lacks DNA to check it against. This CDR3 is 15 amino acids long. The CDR3 protein is CASSPGTRSSETQYF.

The rearrangement joins TRBV7-9 to TRBJ1-1. Germline CDR1 is SEHNR and CDR2 is FQNEAQ (reference sequence). CDR3 length equals 13 residues. CDR3 region: CASSWGNGAEAFF.

The J gene is TRBJ2-1, the V gene TRBV5-1; the TCRdb D gene call, TRBD1, has no DNA to confirm it. CDR1 is SGHRS, CDR2 YFSETQ, per germline. The CDR3 extends over 15 amino acids. CDR3 protein: CASSRAQGSYNEQFF. The entire variable domain, with the rest obtained from reference TRBV5-1 and TRBJ2-1, is as follows: KAGVTQTPRYLIKTRGQQVTLSCSPISGHRSVSWYQQTPGQGLQFLFEYFSETQRNKGNFPGRFSGRQFSNSRSEMNVSTLELGDSALYLCASSRAQGSYNEQFFGPGTRLTVL.

This rearrangement joins TRBV25-1 to TRBJ1-5. The germline V gene encodes CDR1 MGHDK and CDR2 SYGVNS. The CDR3 totals 15 residues. The CDR3 sequence is CASREEGDPNQPQHF.

The chain employs TRBV7-2 and TRBJ1-2; TCRdb names TRBD1, which stays unverified in the absence of DNA. The CDR3 length is 14 residues. In germline, CDR1 is SGHTA, CDR2 FQGNSA. CDR3 region: CASSLAGGPYGYTF.

V usage is TRBV18 and J usage is TRBJ2-4. The CDR3 is 15 amino acids. The germline V gene has CDR1 KGHSH and CDR2 LQKENI. CDR3 in amino acids: CASSPGISAENIQYF.

The chain carries TRBV24-1 and TRBJ2-5; there is no DNA to check the TCRdb D call of TRBD1. CDR3 size: 15 residues. Germline V gene data show CDR1 as KGHDR and CDR2 as SFDVKD. CDR3 region: CATTYWAEFQETQYF.

The chain carries TRBV4-1 and TRBJ1-1; TCRdb indicates TRBD1, and absent DNA this call remains unverified. The germline V gene encodes CDR1 MGHRA and CDR2 YSYEKL. The CDR3 covers 15 residues. This chain's CDR3 is CASSQAWDRGQVAFF.

This rearrangement joins TRBV20-1 to TRBJ2-1; without DNA, the TCRdb call of TRBD2 cannot be checked. The CDR3 has 15 amino acids. The germline gives CDR1 DFQATT, CDR2 SNEGSKA (reference sequence). CDR3 amino acids: CSARGTSPGHNEQFF.

The chain recombines TRBV5-1 with TRBJ2-7. Germline CDR1 and CDR2: SGHRS and YFSETQ. The CDR3 has 14 residues. The CDR3 here is CASSPSANSYEQYF.

This chain uses TRBV20-1 with TRBJ2-1; the D gene TCRdb calls, TRBD2, cannot be checked with no DNA. CDR1 and CDR2 (germline): DFQATT, SNEGSKA (reference sequence). This CDR3 has 16 amino acids. CDR3 protein: CSTFLALAGEYTEQFF.

V and J are TRBV20-1 and TRBJ2-3; TCRdb calls TRBD2, which cannot be checked without DNA. Germline-derived CDR1 and CDR2 are DFQATT and SNEGSKA (reference sequence). The length of the CDR3 is 13 residues. The CDR3 region is CSARRREEDTQYF.

V gene TRBV5-1 combines with J gene TRBJ1-1; TCRdb proposes TRBD1, but this gene call is untestable without DNA. There are 14 residues in the CDR3. CDR1 and CDR2 from the germline V gene are SGHRS and YFSETQ. The CDR3 loop is CASSLQGMNTEAFF. Based on the CDR3 plus reference TRBV5-1 and TRBJ1-1, the full variable domain is KAGVTQTPRYLIKTRGQQVTLSCSPISGHRSVSWYQQTPGQGLQFLFEYFSETQRNKGNFPGRFSGRQFSNSRSEMNVSTLELGDSALYLCASSLQGMNTEAFFGQGTRLTVV.

This rearrangement joins TRBV7-8 to TRBJ2-5; TCRdb's assignment of TRBD1 cannot be checked, as there is no DNA. The germline V gene has CDR1 SGHVS and CDR2 FQNEAQ. This CDR3 has 14 residues. Here the CDR3 reads CASSLVSREETQYF.